The clone carrying this T cell receptor (beta chain) was counted ten times or more. What it binds is not known. Roughly three months, about 14 weeks, into antiretroviral therapy, follow-up blood was collected. The repertoire came from unfractionated whole blood and reflected all unsorted peripheral T cells. The RNA source was a roughly 2.5 ml peripheral blood draw. The sample comes from a study of HIV-infected patients and healthy controls. The study's findings and limits: HLA types of the donors remained undetermined.

Germline CDR1 reads DFQATT; CDR2 reads SNEGSKA (reference sequence). With 1 base removed from V and 1 base from J, the gap between germline ends came to 11 bases. This CDR3 spans 14 amino acids. Approximately 510 ng RNA was reverse transcribed with alpha and beta constant-region primers. Using multiplexing indices, alpha and beta chain libraries were generated apart by chain-specific third strand synthesis. TCRdb used MiXCR to reprocess the 5' RACE reads, holding one entry per CDR3 protein. The table has 18,000 or so distinct CDR3 sequences, roughly 7.9% seen once. This chain links TRBV20-1 with TRBJ2-7; D perhaps matches TRBD2 (7 bases). This sequence originates from an adult with HIV infection. The starting material was blood, obtained during antiretroviral therapy. CDR3 sequence: CSARAGGFSYEQYF. CDR3 DNA: TGCAGTGCTAGAGCGGGGGGCTTTTCCTACGAGCAGTACTTC.